This T cell receptor (beta chain) was sequenced for a study of cytomegalovirus exposure and HLA in healthy donors (dated by TCRdb to the late 2010s). The study in broad terms: According to an earlier analysis of a few hundred of the donors, about 179 million T cells yielded 90 million to 130 million unique TCR beta sequences and less than 300 Gb of sequence data. Roughly 300 gigabases of sequencing data and 75 million to 85 million unique TCR sequences made up an early release that covered approximately 620 HLA-typed donors. Among the roughly 430 genotyped donors, 81% belonged to the genetic ancestry cluster associated with self-reported Caucasian donors. The study aimed to test whether cataloging public T cell receptors could reveal signatures of past pathogen exposure. The study profiled the T cell repertoires of hundreds of subjects by immunosequencing and related them to cytomegalovirus serostatus. In addition to the first cohort of around 670 subjects, a separate validation cohort of 100 to 150 different subjects was used. The study combined high-throughput TCR immunosequencing, statistical association of individual TCRs with disease status, and machine learning to predict cytomegalovirus infection status. A later analysis re-analyzed previously published TCR beta repertoires from 666 donors and added high-resolution HLA genotyping to study TCR occurrence patterns. In the later analysis, no new phenotypic data were used to find candidate immune exposures; instead, reliance was placed on TCR beta sequences and their occurrence across donors. An earlier analysis of 587 of the donors used high-throughput TCR beta sequencing to judge whether each TCR beta V gene segment behaved as functional or pseudogenic. Alongside the repertoire data, information on donor age, sex, ethnicity and CMV serostatus was compiled. In a later genetic analysis, genome-wide SNP genotypes for 398 of the 666 donors were used, and that subset was treated as a discovery cohort. All discovery cohort repertoires had been generated using a single sequencing platform. HLA typing included class I and class II loci at four-digit resolution. Typing coverage varied by locus: about 620-630 donors for A, B, C, DRB1 and DQB1; 500 to 550 for DQA1; 600 to 610 for DPA1; about 450 for DPB1. Because of strong linkage in the cohort, a handful of DR-DQ haplotypes were treated as single units for association and clustering. On average, approximately 250,000 unique TCR beta nucleotide sequences were sequenced per donor among about 400 genotyped donors of the cohort, with 15% to 20% of those sequences being non-productive.

The library was made by the immunoSEQ multiplex PCR assay. A mixture of 60 forward primers for TCR Vbeta segments and 13 reverse primers for TCR Jbeta segments was used in the multiplex PCR. The CDR3 region of rearranged TCR beta genes was amplified from genomic DNA by a multiplex PCR assay. On the Illumina HiSeq System, the amplified TCR beta libraries were sequenced as 87-base-pair reads. Regarding the original processing steps: A later analysis tallied tens of millions of unique TCR beta chains across the 700 or so repertoires, and around 10 million of those chains were shared by two or more donors. A nearest-neighbor algorithm error-corrected the raw reads and collapsed the reads into unique sequences, merging closely related sequences to remove PCR and sequencing errors. V, D and J gene segments were assigned by aligning CDR3 sequences to IMGT reference sequences. Each retained sequence needed at least a six-nucleotide match to both a V gene segment and a J gene segment. Rearrangements were called productive when the CDR3 lacked stop codons and stayed in frame with V and J; all others were non-productive. Following IMGT convention, CDR3 was defined as the stretch from the second conserved V-encoded cysteine to the conserved J-encoded phenylalanine. The earlier analysis of about 590 of the donors excluded sequences that lacked an unambiguous match to a single V gene segment. An earlier analysis of several hundred of the donors classified V segments as functional when productive rearrangements were above 56.7% and as segregating when the standard deviation between donors was above 5%. A statistical classification framework was built for diagnosing cytomegalovirus status from the catalog of TCR beta chain sequences. V and J gene assignment, in a later analysis, came from comparing TCR nucleotide sequences with IMGT/GENE-DB human TR gene sequences. Using the TCRdist pipeline, a later analysis assigned CDR3 sequences along with most-parsimonious VDJ recombination scenarios. In a later analysis, each TCR beta chain was defined by its CDR3 amino acid sequence together with its V-gene family, and reads without a unique V-gene family were excluded. As a way to deal with suspected cross-contamination and a sequencing artifact, a later analysis dropped more than 500 nucleotide sequences that were highly shared and had low generation probability. A later analysis calculated a clonal expansion index for each public chain from normalized within-repertoire ranks of inferred template counts. In a later analysis, generation probabilities were computed with a VDJ recombination model fitted to out-of-frame rearrangements, and the resulting probabilities were checked against IGoR. Hypergeometric tests were used in a later analysis to score TCR-TCR, TCR-HLA and TCR-CMV co-occurrence, with a repertoire-size bias correction applied to the TCR pairs. False discovery rates were estimated in a later analysis by permuting HLA or CMV assignments 20 times. In a later analysis, co-occurring TCRs were grouped using DBSCAN, and TCRdist sequence similarity was added for clustering within HLA-allele-positive subsets. Repertoires with fewer than 30,000 or more than 120,000 public chains, plus five repertoires with anomalous nucleotide sharing, were excluded from co-occurrence clustering. Sourced from immuneACCESS, this table was stored by TCRdb with only in-frame sequences that have V and J called. A share of the clones is absent; for the studies checked, an unresolved V gene accounts for under half, and the remainder has no known explanation. That table supplies the V and J calls and clone size; D and trimming were determined from the DNA. The table for this sample lists about 87,000 clones. The ten largest clones represent 15% of the sample.

In the case of this clone: The antigen it binds to is not known.

As encoded in the germline V gene (reference sequence), CDR1 is SEHNR while CDR2 is FQNEAQ. The CDR3 covers 13 residues, taking in both the cysteine and the phenylalanine. Of all the DNA, just the CDR3 is kept, 39 bases in frame from base 1. Between the V and J ends, shortened by 3 bases and 1 base respectively, the junction contains 6 bases. The paper's findings and limits, for the study overall: Most TCR sequences were seen in very few donors, while some public TCRs were found in many individuals. The classifier was reported to diagnose cytomegalovirus status with high specificity and sensitivity in both the original cohort and the validation cohort. In the study, about 150 TCR beta chains were listed as associated with cytomegalovirus. In a later analysis, several top co-occurrence clusters were reported to appear linked to parvovirus B19, influenza, CMV and Epstein-Barr virus. A later genetic analysis reported fewer N-insertions in productive TCRs among donors in an Asian-associated ancestry cluster than the 666-donor mean. According to the authors, the approach could potentially be generalized to other disease states and immunological phenotypes. This cohort had only TCR beta chains sequenced, and the lack of alpha or paired-chain data limited which features could be detected. HLA typing was unavailable for some donors at each locus, so association tests used only the typed subset. In vitro tests confirmed that a few of the cytomegalovirus-associated TCR beta chains recognize cytomegalovirus antigens. The presence/absence analyses assumed that sequencing depth was roughly uniform across donors, and that assumption may not be true. When HLA alleles, especially DR and DQ, strongly co-occurred, TCR associations were difficult to assign to individual alleles. In a later analysis, TCR association rates were found to vary across HLA loci, with the most associated TCRs seen for DRB1 alleles and the fewest for HLA-C alleles. CMV serostatus was the only immune exposure information available for the cohort. In an earlier analysis of approximately 590 of the donors, most TCR beta V segments appeared in productive rearrangements about 87% or about 30% of the time, broadly matching IMGT annotations. In a later analysis, more than 15,000 TCR beta sequences were associated with specific HLA alleles at a false discovery rate of 0.05. Because counts were too low, 15 or so rarely observed V segments, including chromosome 9 orphons, were excluded from the earlier analysis of a few hundred of the donors. A further reported finding was that TCR beta sequences accurately predicted the HLA-A and HLA-B alleles for most subjects in the first cohort. Correlated functional status among segregating V segments might be attributable to linkage disequilibrium, but an unknown experimental factor could not be ruled out. A later analysis found that HLA-associated TCR beta chains were more clonally expanded and had lower generation probabilities than equally common non-associated chains. Because the 87-base-pair reads could not distinguish some IMGT-functional V segments, including TRBV6-2 and TRBV6-3, those segments were excluded. Most CMV-associated TCR beta chains appeared to be HLA-restricted in a later analysis, and the HLA associations seemed to be driven largely by CMV exposure. The sequencing pipeline was judged likely to have produced a cluster of highly shared sequence variants as a technical artifact. V-gene and J-gene trimming of TCR beta chains was associated with a missense DCLRE1C variant in a later genetic analysis, and the association was replicated in an independent cohort.

The cohort was made up of approximately 700 healthy bone marrow donors. At the time of sampling, all cohort members were nominally healthy, though unrecorded immune exposures were likely present. The donor tested CMV seropositive, placing the donor among the 289 seropositive members of the cohort. Each donor provided a peripheral blood sample, and peripheral blood mononuclear cells were used for TCR beta sequencing. The Qiagen DNeasy Blood Extraction Kit was used to extract genomic DNA from the blood cell samples. The V and J genes are TRBV7-9 and TRBJ1-1; the D gene is perhaps TRBD1, on 5 matching bases. The sample taken for sequencing was PBMCs. This clonotype was obtained from a man in his fifties in good health and CMV-seropositive. CDR3 reads: CASSFGGNTEAFF. At the DNA level, the sequence is TGTGCCAGCAGCTTCGGGGGGAACACTGAAGCTTTCTTT.